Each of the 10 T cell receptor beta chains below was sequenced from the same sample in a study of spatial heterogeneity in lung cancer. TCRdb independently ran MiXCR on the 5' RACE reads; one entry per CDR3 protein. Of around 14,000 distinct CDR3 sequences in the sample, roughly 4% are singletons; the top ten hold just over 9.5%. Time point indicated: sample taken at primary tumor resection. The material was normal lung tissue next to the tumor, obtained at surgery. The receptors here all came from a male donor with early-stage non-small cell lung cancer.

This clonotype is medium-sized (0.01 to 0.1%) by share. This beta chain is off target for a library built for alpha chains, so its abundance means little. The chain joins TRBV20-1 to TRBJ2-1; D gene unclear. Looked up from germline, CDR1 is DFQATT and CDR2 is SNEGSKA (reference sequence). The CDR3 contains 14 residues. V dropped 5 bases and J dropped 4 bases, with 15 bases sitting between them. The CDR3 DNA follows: TGCAGTGCTCATCAAAGGACCGATTACAATGAGCAGTTCTTC. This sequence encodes CSAHQRTDYNEQFF.

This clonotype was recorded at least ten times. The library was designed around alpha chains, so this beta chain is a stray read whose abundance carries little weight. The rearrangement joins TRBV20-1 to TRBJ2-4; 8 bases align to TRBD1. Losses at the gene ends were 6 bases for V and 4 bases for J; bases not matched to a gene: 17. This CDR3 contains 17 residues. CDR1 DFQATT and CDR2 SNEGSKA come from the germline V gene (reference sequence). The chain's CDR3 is CSASFPGTGGSKNIQYF. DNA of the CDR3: TGCAGTGCGAGTTTCCCCGGGACAGGTGGATCTAAAAACATTCAGTACTTC.

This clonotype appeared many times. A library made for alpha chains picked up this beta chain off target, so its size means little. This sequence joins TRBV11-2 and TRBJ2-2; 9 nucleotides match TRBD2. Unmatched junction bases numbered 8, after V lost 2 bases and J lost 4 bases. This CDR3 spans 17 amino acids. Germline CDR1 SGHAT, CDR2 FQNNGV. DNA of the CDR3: TGTGCCAGCAGCTTACTTAGCGGGAGATTTAGCACCGGGGAGCTGTTTTTT. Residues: CASSLLSGRFSTGELFF.

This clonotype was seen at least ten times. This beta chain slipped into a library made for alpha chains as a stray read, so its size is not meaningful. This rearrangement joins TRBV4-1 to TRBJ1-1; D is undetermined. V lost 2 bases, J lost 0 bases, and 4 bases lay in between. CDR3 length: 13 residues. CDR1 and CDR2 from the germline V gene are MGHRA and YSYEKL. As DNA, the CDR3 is TGCGCCAGCAGCCAATATATGAACACTGAAGCTTTCTTT. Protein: CASSQYMNTEAFF.

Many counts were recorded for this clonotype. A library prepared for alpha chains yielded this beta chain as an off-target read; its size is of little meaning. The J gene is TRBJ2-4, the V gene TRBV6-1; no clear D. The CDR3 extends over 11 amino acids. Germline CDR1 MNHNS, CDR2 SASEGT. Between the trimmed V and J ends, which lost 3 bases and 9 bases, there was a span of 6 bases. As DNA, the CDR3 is TGTGCCAGCAGTGAGGGCCCCATTCAGTACTTC. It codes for CASSEGPIQYF.

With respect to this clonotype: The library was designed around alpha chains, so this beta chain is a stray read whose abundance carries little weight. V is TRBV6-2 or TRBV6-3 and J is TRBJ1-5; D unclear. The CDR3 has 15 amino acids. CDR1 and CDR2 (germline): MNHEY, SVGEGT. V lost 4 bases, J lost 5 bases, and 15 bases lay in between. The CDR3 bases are TGTGCCAGCAGTTTTGACCCGGACGGATATCAGCCCCAGCATTTT. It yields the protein CASSFDPDGYQPQHF.

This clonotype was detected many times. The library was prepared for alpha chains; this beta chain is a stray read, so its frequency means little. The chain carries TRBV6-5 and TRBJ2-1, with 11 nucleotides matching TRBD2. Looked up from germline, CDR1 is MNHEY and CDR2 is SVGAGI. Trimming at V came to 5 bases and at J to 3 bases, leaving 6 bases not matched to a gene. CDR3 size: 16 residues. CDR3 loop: CASSDAGTSGYNEQFF. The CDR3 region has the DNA TGTGCCAGCAGTGATGCCGGGACTAGCGGCTACAATGAGCAGTTCTTC.

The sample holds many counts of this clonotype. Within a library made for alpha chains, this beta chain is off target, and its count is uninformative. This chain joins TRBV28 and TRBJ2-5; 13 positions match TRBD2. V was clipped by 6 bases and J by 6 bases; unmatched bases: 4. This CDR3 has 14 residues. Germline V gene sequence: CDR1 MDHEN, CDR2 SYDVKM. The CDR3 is CASSPGLAGKTQYF. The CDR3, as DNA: TGTGCCAGCAGCCCGGGACTAGCGGGAAAGACCCAGTACTTC.

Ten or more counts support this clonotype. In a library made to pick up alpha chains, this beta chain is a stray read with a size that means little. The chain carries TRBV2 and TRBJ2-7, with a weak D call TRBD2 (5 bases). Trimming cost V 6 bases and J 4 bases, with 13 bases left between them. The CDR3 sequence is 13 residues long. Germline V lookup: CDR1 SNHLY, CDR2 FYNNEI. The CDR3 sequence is CASRPPGGYEQYF. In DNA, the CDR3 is TGTGCCAGCAGGCCCCCCGGCGGGTACGAGCAGTACTTC.

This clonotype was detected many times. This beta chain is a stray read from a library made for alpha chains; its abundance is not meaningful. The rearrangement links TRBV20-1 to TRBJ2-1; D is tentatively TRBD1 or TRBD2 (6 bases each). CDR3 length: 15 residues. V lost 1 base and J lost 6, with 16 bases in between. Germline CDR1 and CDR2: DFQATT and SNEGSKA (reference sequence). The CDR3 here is CSARAGANPGNEQFF. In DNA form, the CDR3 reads TGCAGTGCTAGAGCGGGGGCGAATCCGGGCAATGAGCAGTTCTTC.